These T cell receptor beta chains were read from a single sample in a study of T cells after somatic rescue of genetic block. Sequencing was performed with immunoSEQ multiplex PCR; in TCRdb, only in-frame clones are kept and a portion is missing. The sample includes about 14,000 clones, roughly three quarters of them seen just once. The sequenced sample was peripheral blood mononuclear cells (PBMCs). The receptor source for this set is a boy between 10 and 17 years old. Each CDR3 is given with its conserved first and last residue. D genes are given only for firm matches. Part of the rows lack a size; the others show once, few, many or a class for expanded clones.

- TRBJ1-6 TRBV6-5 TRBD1 CASRGQGDNSPLHF TGTGCCAGCAGAGGACAGGGAGATAATTCACCCCTCCACTTT
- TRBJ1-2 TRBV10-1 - CASSAGDGYTF TGCGCCAGCAGTGCAGGGGATGGCTACACCTTC
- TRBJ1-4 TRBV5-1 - CASRSAGEDEKLFF TGCGCCAGCAGGTCAGCAGGGGAAGATGAAAAACTGTTTTTT
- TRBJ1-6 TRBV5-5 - CASSPGRYNSPLHF TGTGCCAGCAGCCCCGGACGCTATAATTCACCCCTCCACTTT
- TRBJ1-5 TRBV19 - CASSLQAYQPQHF TGTGCCAGTAGCTTACAGGCTTATCAGCCCCAGCATTTT
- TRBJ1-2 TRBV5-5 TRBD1 CASSVTGGVANYGYTF TGTGCCAGCAGCGTGACAGGGGGTGTGGCTAACTATGGCTACACCTTC
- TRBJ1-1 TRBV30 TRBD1 CACLTGAQNTEAFF TGTGCCTGTTTGACAGGGGCCCAGAACACTGAAGCTTTCTTT
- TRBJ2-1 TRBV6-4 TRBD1 CASRPRQGDDNEQFF TGTGCCAGCAGGCCCAGACAGGGTGACGACAATGAGCAGTTCTTC
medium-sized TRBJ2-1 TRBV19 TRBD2 CASSLPNPLAGVSEQFF TGTGCCAGTAGCCTTCCTAACCCACTAGCGGGAGTTAGTGAGCAGTTCTTC
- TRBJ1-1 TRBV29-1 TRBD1 CSVVNPGQGLNTEAFF TGCAGCGTAGTGAATCCGGGACAGGGATTGAACACTGAAGCTTTCTTT
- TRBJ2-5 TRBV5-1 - CASSLAGSEETQYF TGCGCCAGCAGCTTGGCCGGCAGCGAAGAGACCCAGTACTTC
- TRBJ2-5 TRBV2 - CASSESQIGRETQYF TGTGCCAGCAGTGAATCACAAATCGGACGAGAGACCCAGTACTTC
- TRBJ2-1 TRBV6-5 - CASKGTSTAYNEQFF TGTGCCAGCAAGGGGACCTCCACCGCCTACAATGAGCAGTTCTTC
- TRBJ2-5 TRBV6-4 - CASSETEVRETQYF TGTGCCAGCAGTGAAACAGAGGTTCGGGAGACCCAGTACTTC
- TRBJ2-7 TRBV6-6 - CASSYERVSEQYF TGTGCCAGCAGTTACGAGAGGGTTAGCGAGCAGTACTTC
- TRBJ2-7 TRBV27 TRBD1 CATSTGVGEQYF TGTGCCACCTCGACAGGGGTTGGGGAGCAGTACTTC
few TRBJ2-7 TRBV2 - CASSEATALFYYEQYF TGTGCCAGCAGTGAAGCGACAGCACTATTTTATTACGAGCAGTACTTC
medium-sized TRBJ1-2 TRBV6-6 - CASSHNYGYTF TGTGCCAGCAGCCACAACTATGGCTACACCTTC
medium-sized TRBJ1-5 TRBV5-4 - CASSLGSNQPQHF TGTGCCAGCAGCTTGGGATCGAATCAGCCCCAGCATTTT
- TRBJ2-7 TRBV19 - CASSIPSYEQYF TGTGCCAGTAGTATACCTTCCTACGAGCAGTACTTC
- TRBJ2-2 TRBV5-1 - CASSLGWQGPGELFF TGCGCCAGCAGCTTGGGTTGGCAGGGGCCCGGGGAGCTGTTTTTT
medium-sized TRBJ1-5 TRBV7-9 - CASSFGTQPQHF TGTGCCAGCAGCTTCGGAACCCAGCCCCAGCATTTT
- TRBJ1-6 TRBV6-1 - CASSEVTDNSPLHF TGTGCCAGCAGTGAAGTGACAGATAATTCACCCCTCCACTTT
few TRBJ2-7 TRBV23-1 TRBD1 CASSQSGQGAYEQYF TGCGCCAGCAGTCAATCTGGACAGGGGGCCTACGAGCAGTACTTC
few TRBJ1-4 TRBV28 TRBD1 CAIKDRANEKLFF TGTGCCATCAAAGACAGGGCTAATGAAAAACTGTTTTTT
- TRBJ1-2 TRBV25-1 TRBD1 CASSEYRDREYGYTF TGTGCCAGCAGTGAATACCGGGACAGGGAATATGGCTACACCTTC
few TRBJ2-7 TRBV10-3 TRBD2 CASSYPGGEQYF TGTGCCAGCAGTTACCCGGGAGGCGAGCAGTACTTC
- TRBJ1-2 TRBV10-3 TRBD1 CAIRGQNYGYTF TGTGCCATCAGGGGACAGAACTATGGCTACACCTTC
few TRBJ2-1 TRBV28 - CASRTGTTYNEQFF TGTGCCAGCAGGACAGGGACTACCTACAATGAGCAGTTCTTC
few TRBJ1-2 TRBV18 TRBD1 CASSPTLSGQGYGYTF TGTGCCAGCTCACCAACATTATCGGGACAGGGCTATGGCTACACCTTC
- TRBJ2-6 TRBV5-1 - CASSGLLGANSGANVLTF TGCGCCAGCAGCGGTCTATTGGGGGCCAACTCTGGGGCCAACGTCCTGACTTTC
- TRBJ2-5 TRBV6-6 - CASSYSLETQYF TGTGCCAGCAGTTACTCCCTAGAGACCCAGTACTTC
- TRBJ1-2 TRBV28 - CASAHLYGYTF TGTGCCAGCGCGCACCTCTATGGCTACACCTTC
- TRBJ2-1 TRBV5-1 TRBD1 CASRPLTGSTYNEQFF TGCGCCAGCAGACCCCTGACAGGGAGTACCTACAATGAGCAGTTCTTC
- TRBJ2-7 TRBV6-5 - CASSNRVSYEQYF TGTGCCAGCAGTAACAGGGTCTCCTACGAGCAGTACTTC